This T cell receptor (beta chain) was found in a study of T cells in Graves' hyperthyroidism and ophthalmopathy (dated by TCRdb to between 2019 and 2020). At the level of the whole study: Peripheral blood samples were taken at the time of initial diagnosis, prior to any treatment. The 100 or so discovery patients were randomly divided into training and test sets at a 7:3 ratio. Once sampling was done, hyperthyroidism patients were given methimazole at a starting dose of 30 mg daily, whereas ophthalmopathy patients were given high-dose intravenous methylprednisolone. To identify distinguishing TCR V-J signatures, a discovery cohort of around 100 patients was used, comprising under 45 with Graves' ophthalmopathy and around 60 with stable Graves' hyperthyroidism. In about 6 Graves' hyperthyroidism patients, the study also compared T-cell repertoires from thyroid tissue with T-cell repertoires from blood. The paper describes TCR Vbeta CDR3 sequencing of 135 peripheral blood samples, made up of approximately 40 ophthalmopathy patients, roughly 72 hyperthyroidism patients and around 17 progressor patients. Whether ophthalmopathy could be predicted prospectively was tested in an independent validation cohort made up of 18 to 20 hyperthyroidism patients plus 17 patients who later progressed to ophthalmopathy. Broad study findings and their caveats: In cross-validation, a model built on a 13 V-J signature told ophthalmopathy apart from stable hyperthyroidism with less than 90% sensitivity and approximately 84% specificity, and in testing the same model reached 80%/75%. Most expanded thyroid clonotypes (frequency above 0.001) were also detected in blood, suggesting blood repertoires may reflect thyroid immune responses. During validation, the model predicted progression to ophthalmopathy a median of roughly 7.1 months ahead of onset, with around 65% sensitivity and 72% to 80% specificity. No statistical method was used to fix the sample size in advance, and group allocation was not hidden from the investigators.

There are 11 amino acids in the CDR3, from cysteine to phenylalanine inclusive. Only the CDR3 part of the read is kept: 33 bases, read in frame from the first base. V loses 5 bases, J loses 5 bases, and the germline ends lie 6 bases apart. Ophthalmopathy patients had moderately to severely active disease, with a Clinical Activity Score of 3 or more, a NOSPECS grade of 4 or more, and a disease duration of less than 3 months. Patients with uncontrolled infections, other autoimmune diseases, pregnancy or lactation were excluded. Diagnoses were established on the basis of clinical symptoms, serum thyroxine and TRAb, thyroid ultrasound, and orbital computed tomography. PBMCs were isolated from around 10 ml of fresh peripheral blood by Ficoll-Paque density gradient centrifugation. Total RNA was extracted using Trizol reagent, and RNA quality was assessed on an Agilent 2100 Bioanalyzer. This clonotype was counted ten times or more. Its antigen target is currently unknown. The sample holds no much larger clone one base away, and base qualities are not on file.

The TCR beta CDR3 regions were amplified from the RNA transcripts. A first-round RT-PCR of the TCR CDR3 used the HTBI primer set with the Qiagen OneStep RT-PCR kit. The libraries were constructed in a second round of multiplex PCR and then size-selected and purified. Paired-end sequencing of the libraries was performed with 100 bp reads on an Illumina HiSeq2000. As for the original processing: SOAPnuke was used to process the raw data, throwing out any read that contained adapters or uncalled bases, had a mean Phred below 15, or lacked an exact constant-primer or identifier match. COPE v1.2.5 was used to merge high-quality paired reads, and clonotypes were defined as unique nucleotide sequences. MiTCR v1.1 was used to align clonotypes to the IMGT TRBV, TRBD and TRBJ reference segments. The analysis included only V-J combinations with a frequency above 0.0001, which together covered roughly 99% of the repertoires. The TCS score was defined as the ratio of F50 (clonal expansion) to E x V (chaos), calculated using BLOSUM62-based TCRdist between CDR3 peptides within each V-J. Welch's t-statistics and random forest reduced fewer than 550 V-J features to 10 to 15, which were used in a naive Bayes classifier (R e1071). TCRdb reprocessing: public reads trimmed at Q25 with fastp, clones called with MiXCR, in-frame beta chains kept. Entries are consolidated by CDR3 protein sequence, retaining the most common genes and DNA. It is TCRdb's table, rather than the study itself, that gives the V and J calls and clone size. This sample holds around 540,000 distinct CDR3 sequences; more than 15% were observed only once. The biggest ten clones account for around 28% of the sample.

The receptor chain draws on TRBV12-3 or TRBV12-4 and TRBJ2-5, with no D gene named confidently. This receptor was taken from a woman in her twenties or thirties with Graves' ophthalmopathy. The specimen was blood. In nucleotide form, the sequence is TGTGCCAGCAGTGAAATGGAGACCCAGTACTTC. Translated, it reads CASSEMETQYF.